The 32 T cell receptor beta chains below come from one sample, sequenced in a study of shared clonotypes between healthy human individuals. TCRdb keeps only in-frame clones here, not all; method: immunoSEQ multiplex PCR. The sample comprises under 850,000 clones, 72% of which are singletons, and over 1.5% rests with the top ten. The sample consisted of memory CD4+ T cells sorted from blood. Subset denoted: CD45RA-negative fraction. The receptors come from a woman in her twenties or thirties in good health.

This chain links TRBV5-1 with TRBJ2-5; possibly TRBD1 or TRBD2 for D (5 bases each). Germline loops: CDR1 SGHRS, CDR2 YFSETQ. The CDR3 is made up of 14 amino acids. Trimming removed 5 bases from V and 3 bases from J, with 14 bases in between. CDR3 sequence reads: CASSPGTFEETQYF. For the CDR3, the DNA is TGCGCCAGCAGTCCCGGGACCTTCGAAGAGACCCAGTACTTC.

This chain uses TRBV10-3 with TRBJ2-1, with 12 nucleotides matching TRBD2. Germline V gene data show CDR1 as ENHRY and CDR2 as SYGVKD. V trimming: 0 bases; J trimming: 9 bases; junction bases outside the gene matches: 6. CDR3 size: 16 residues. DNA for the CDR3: TGTGCCATCAGTGAGTCTTCTAGCGGGAGGGCCGGTGAGCAGTTCTTC. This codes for CAISESSSGRAGEQFF.

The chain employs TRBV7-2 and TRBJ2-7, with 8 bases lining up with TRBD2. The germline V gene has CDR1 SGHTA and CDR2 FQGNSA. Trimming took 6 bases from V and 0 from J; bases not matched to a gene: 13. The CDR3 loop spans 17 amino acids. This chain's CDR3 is CASRSRGSGAYSYEQYF. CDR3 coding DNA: TGTGCCAGCAGATCCCGAGGTAGCGGGGCCTACTCCTACGAGCAGTACTTC.

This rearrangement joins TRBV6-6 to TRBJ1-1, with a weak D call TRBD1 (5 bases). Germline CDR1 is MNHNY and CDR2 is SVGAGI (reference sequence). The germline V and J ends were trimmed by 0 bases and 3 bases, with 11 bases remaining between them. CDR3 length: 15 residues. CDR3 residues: CASSYSAGRDTEAFF. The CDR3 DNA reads TGTGCCAGCAGTTACTCTGCAGGGAGAGACACTGAAGCTTTCTTT.

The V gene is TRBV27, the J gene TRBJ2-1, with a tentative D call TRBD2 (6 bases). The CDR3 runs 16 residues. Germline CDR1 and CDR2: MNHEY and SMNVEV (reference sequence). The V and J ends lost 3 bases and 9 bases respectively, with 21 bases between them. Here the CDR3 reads CASSFFVQRVPSEQFF. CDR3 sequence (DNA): TGTGCCAGCAGTTTCTTCGTCCAGCGGGTACCATCTGAGCAGTTCTTC.

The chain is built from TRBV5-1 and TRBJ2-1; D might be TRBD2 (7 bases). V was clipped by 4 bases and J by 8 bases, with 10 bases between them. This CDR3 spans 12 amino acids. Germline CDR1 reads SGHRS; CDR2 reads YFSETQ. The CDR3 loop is CASSRGADEQFF. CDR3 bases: TGCGCCAGCAGCCGGGGGGCGGATGAGCAGTTCTTC.

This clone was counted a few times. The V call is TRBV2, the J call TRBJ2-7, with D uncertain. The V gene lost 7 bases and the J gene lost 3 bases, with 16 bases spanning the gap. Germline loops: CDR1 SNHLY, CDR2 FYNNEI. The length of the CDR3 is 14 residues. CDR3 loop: CASISPPRSYEQYF. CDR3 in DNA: TGTGCCAGCATTAGCCCCCCCCGGAGCTACGAGCAGTACTTC.

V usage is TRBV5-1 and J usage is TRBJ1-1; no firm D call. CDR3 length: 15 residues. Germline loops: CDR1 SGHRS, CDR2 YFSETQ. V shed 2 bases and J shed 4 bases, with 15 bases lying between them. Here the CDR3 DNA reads TGCGCCAGCAGCTTACGAGGGTTTGAGAGCACTGAAGCTTTCTTT. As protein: CASSLRGFESTEAFF.

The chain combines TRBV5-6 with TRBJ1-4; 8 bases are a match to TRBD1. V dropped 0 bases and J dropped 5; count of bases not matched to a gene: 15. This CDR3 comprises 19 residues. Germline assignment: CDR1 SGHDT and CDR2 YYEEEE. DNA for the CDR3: TGTGCCAGCAGCTTGGACCGTAGGGCAGGGGGCCGAGAGAATGAAAAACTGTTTTTT. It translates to CASSLDRRAGGRENEKLFF.

The CDR3 region is CASSRTVLAKNIQYF. The CDR3 bases are TGTGCCAGCAGCAGGACAGTCCTAGCCAAAAACATTCAGTACTTC. The rearrangement joins TRBV7-2 to TRBJ2-4, with D possibly being TRBD1 (6 bases). With 5 bases removed from V and 0 bases from J, the gap between germline ends came to 11 bases. In germline, CDR1 is SGHTA, CDR2 FQGNSA. The CDR3 totals 15 residues. The variable domain in full, completed from reference TRBV7-2 and TRBJ2-4, reads GAGVSQSPSNKVTEKGKDVELRCDPISGHTALYWYRQSLGQGLEFLIYFQGNSAPDKSGLPSDRFSAERTGGSVSTLTIQRTQQEDSAVYLCASSRTVLAKNIQYFGAGTRLSVL.

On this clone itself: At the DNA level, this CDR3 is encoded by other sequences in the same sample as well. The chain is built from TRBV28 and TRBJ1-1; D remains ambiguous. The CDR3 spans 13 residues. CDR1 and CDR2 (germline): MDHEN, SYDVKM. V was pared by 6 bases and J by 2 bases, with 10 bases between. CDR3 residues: CASSRGSNTEAFF. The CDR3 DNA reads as TGTGCCAGCAGCCGTGGATCCAACACTGAAGCTTTCTTT. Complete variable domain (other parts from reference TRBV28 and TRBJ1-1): DVKVTQSSRYLVKRTGEKVFLECVQDMDHENMFWYRQDPGLGLRLIYFSYDVKMKEKGDIPEGYSVSREKKERFSLILESASTNQTSMYLCASSRGSNTEAFFGQGTRLTVV.

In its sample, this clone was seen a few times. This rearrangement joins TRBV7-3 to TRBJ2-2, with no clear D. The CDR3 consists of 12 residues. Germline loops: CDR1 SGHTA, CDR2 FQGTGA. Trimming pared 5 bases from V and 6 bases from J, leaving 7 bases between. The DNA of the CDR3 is TGTGCCAGCAGCCCTAAGTCCGGGGAGCTGTTTTTT. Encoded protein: CASSPKSGELFF.

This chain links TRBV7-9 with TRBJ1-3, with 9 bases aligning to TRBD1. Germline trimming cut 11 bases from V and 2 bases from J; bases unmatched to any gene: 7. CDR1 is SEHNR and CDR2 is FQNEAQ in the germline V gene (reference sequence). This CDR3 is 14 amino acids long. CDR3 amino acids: CAGRTGGAGNTIYF. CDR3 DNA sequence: TGTGCCGGACGAACAGGGGGCGCTGGAAACACCATATATTTT.

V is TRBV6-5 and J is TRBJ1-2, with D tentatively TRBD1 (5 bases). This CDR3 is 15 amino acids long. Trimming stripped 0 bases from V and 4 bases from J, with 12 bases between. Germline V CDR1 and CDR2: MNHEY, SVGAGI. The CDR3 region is CASSYSRRGRYGYTF. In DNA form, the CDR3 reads TGTGCCAGCAGTTACTCGCGTCGGGGACGCTATGGCTACACCTTC.

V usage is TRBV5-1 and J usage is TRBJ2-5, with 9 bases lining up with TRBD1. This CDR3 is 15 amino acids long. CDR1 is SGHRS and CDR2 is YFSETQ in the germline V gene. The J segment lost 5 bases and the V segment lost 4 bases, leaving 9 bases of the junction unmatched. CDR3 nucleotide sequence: TGCGCCAGCAGCCCAACAGGGGGCGGGGAGGAGACCCAGTACTTC. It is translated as CASSPTGGGEETQYF.

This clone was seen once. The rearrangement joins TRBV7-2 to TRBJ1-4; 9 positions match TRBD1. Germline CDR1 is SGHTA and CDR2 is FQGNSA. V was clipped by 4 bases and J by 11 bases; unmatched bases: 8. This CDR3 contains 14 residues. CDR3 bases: TGTGCCAGCAGCTCGGGACAGGGAACGAGGAAACTGTTTTTT. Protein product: CASSSGQGTRKLFF.

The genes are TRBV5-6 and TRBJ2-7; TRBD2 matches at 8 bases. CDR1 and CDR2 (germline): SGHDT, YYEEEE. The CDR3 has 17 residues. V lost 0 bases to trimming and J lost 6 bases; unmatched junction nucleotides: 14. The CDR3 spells CASSLVRGAGASGEQYF. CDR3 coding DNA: TGTGCCAGCAGCTTGGTTCGTGGAGCGGGAGCATCTGGCGAGCAGTACTTC.

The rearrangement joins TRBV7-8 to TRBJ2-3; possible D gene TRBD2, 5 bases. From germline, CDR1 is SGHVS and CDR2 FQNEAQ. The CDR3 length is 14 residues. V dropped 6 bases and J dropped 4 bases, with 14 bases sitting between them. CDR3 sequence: CASRRGGPSDTQYF. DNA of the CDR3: TGTGCCAGCAGACGTGGCGGGCCGTCAGATACGCAGTATTTT. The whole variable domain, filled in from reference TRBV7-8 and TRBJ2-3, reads GAGVSQSPRYKVAKRGQDVALRCDPISGHVSLFWYQQALGQGPEFLTYFQNEAQLDKSGLPSDRFFAERPEGSVSTLKIQRTQQEDSAVYLCASRRGGPSDTQYFGPGTRLTVL.

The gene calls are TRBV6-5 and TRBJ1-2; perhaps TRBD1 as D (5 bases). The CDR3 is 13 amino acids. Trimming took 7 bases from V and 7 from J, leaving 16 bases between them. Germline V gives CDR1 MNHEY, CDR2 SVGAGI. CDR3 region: CASTNPGAGGYTF. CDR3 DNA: TGTGCCAGCACTAACCCCGGGGCGGGTGGCTACACCTTC.

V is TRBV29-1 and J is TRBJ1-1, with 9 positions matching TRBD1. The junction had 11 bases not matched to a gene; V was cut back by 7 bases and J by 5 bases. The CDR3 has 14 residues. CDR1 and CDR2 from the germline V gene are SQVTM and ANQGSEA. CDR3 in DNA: TGCAGCGCCAGAACAGGGGGCTCTTCGACTGAAGCTTTCTTT. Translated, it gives CSARTGGSSTEAFF.

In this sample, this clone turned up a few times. Written as DNA, the CDR3 is TGTGCCAGCAGTTTGTGGGACAGGGGATCGGGGGGTAATGAAAAACTGTTTTTT. Translation gives CASSLWDRGSGGNEKLFF. The V call is TRBV27, the J call TRBJ1-4; 10 bases fit TRBD1. This CDR3 region has 18 residues. Germline V gene data show CDR1 as MNHEY and CDR2 as SMNVEV (reference sequence). V was clipped by 3 bases and J by 4 bases; unmatched bases: 11. Complete variable domain (other parts from reference TRBV27 and TRBJ1-4): EAQVTQNPRYLITVTGKKLTVTCSQNMNHEYMSWYRQDPGLGLRQIYYSMNVEVTDKGDVPEGYKVSRKEKRNFPLILESPSPNQTSLYFCASSLWDRGSGGNEKLFFGSGTQLSVL.

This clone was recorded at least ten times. The CDR3 region has the DNA TGTGCCAGCAGCCCCCCCTCGGGGCAGCTCAATGAGCAGTTCTTC. This codes for CASSPPSGQLNEQFF. This chain uses TRBV4-2 with TRBJ2-1; perhaps D is TRBD1 or TRBD2 (5 bases each). The V and J ends lost 4 bases and 6 bases respectively, with 16 bases between them. The CDR3 has 15 residues. In germline, CDR1 is LGHNA, CDR2 YNFKEQ.

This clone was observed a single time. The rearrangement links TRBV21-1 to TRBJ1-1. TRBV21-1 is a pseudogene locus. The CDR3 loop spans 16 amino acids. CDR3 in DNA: TGTGCCAGCAGCAAGGAAAGTTTATGTCCGGACACTGAAGCTTTCTTT. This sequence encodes CASSKESLCPDTEAFF.

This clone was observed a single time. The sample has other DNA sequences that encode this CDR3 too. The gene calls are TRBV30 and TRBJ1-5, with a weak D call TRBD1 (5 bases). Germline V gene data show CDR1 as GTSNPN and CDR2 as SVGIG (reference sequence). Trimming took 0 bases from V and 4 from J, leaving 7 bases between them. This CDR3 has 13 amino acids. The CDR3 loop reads CAWSVSGNQPQHF. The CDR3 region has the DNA TGTGCCTGGAGTGTTTCAGGGAATCAGCCCCAGCATTTT.

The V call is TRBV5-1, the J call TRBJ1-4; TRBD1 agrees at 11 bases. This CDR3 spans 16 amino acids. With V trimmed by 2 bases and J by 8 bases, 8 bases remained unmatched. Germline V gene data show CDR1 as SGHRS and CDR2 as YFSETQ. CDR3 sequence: CASSFQGRTGGEKLFF. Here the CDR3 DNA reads TGCGCCAGCAGCTTCCAGGGGAGGACAGGGGGCGAAAAACTGTTTTTT.

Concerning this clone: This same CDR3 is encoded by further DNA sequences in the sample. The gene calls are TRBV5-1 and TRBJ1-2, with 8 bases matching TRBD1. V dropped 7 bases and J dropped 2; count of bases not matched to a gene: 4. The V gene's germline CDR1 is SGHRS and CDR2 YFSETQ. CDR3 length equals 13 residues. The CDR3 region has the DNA TGCGCCAGCTCAGGGGGCGCGAACTATGGCTACACCTTC. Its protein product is CASSGGANYGYTF.

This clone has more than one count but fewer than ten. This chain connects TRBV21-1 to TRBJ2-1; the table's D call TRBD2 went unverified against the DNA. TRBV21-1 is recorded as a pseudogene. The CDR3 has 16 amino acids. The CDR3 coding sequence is TGTGCCAGCACCCCGTTAGCGGGGAACCTATTCAATGAGCAGTTCTTC. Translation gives CASTPLAGNLFNEQFF.

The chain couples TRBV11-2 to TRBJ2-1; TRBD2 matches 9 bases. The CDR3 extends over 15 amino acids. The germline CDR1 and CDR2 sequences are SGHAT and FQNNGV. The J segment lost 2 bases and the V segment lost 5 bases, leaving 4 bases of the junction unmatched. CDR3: CASSAVAGAYNEQFF. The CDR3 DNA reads TGTGCCAGCAGCGCTGTAGCGGGAGCCTACAATGAGCAGTTCTTC.

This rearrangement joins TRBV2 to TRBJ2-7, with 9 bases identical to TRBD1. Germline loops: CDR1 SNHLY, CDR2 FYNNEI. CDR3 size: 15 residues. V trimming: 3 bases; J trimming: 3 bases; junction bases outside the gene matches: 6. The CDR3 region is CASSDARDRDYEQYF. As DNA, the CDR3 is TGTGCCAGCAGTGATGCCCGGGACAGGGACTACGAGCAGTACTTC.

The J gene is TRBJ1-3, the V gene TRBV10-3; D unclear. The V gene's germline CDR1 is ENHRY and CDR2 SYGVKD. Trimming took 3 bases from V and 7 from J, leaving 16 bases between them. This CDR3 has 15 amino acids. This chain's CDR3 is CAISENSVQSNTIYF. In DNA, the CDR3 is TGTGCCATCAGTGAAAACTCAGTGCAGAGTAACACCATATATTTT.

CDR3 sequence: CASSLRANEQFF. In DNA form, the CDR3 reads TGTGCCAGCAGCTTGAGGGCCAATGAGCAGTTCTTC. The genes are TRBV7-6 and TRBJ2-1; weak D call: TRBD2 (5 bases). Germline CDR1 and CDR2: SGHVS and FNYEAQ. The CDR3 has 12 residues. Trimming stripped 3 bases from V and 6 bases from J, with 6 bases between.

DNA for the CDR3: TGTGCCAGCAGTTTCCTTACAGGGGGATCCGGAAACACCATATATTTT. The encoded protein is CASSFLTGGSGNTIYF. The chain carries TRBV28 and TRBJ1-3, with TRBD1 identical over 8 bases. Germline V CDR1 and CDR2: MDHEN, SYDVKM. The length of the CDR3 is 16 residues. With 3 bases clipped from V and 4 bases from J, the junction kept 8 bases outside the gene matches.